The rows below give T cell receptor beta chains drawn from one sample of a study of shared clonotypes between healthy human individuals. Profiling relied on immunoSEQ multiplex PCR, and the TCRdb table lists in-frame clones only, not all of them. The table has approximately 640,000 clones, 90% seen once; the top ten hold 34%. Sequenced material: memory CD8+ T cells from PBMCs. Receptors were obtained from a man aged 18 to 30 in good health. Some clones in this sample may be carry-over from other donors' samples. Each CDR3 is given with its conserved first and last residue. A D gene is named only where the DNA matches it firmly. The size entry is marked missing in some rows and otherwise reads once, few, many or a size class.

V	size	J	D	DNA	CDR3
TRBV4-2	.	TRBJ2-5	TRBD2	TGTGCCAGCAGCAACCGGGTAGCGGGCCAAGAGACCCAGTACTTC	CASSNRVAGQETQYF
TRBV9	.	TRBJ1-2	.	TGTGCCAGCAGCGCGTCCGGCTATGGCTACACCTTC	CASSASGYGYTF
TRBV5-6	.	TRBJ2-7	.	TGTGCCAGCAGTGACAGGTTCGACGAGCAGTACTTC	CASSDRFDEQYF
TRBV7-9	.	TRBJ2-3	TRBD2	TGTGCCAGCAGCTTATCCGGGAGGGCCGAATCAGATACGCAGTATTTT	CASSLSGRAESDTQYF
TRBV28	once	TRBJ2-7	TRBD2	TGTGCCAGCAGTTTTCGAGCGGGAGCGCTGTACGAGCAGTACTTC	CASSFRAGALYEQYF
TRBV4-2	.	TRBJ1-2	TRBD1	TGTGCCAGCAGCACTACCGGACAGGCTGGAGGCTACACCTTC	CASSTTGQAGGYTF
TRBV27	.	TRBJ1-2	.	TGTGCCAGCAGTTTCGTGGCCGCAGGGTTCTATGGCTACACCTTC	CASSFVAAGFYGYTF
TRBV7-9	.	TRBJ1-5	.	TGTGCCAGCAGCTTAGGTGGTCAGCCCCAGCATTTT	CASSLGGQPQHF
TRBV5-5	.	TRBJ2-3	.	TGTGCCAGCAGCTTGGCTGGGGGCACAGATACGCAGTATTTT	CASSLAGGTDTQYF
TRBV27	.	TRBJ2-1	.	TGTGCCAGCAGTCTCCGGGGAAGGGGCTCATACAATGAGCAGTTCTTC	CASSLRGRGSYNEQFF
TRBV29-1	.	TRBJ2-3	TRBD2	TGCAGCGTTCCGAAGCGGGACCACACAGATACGCAGTATTTT	CSVPKRDHTDTQYF
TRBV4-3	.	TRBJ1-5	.	TGCGCCAGCAGCCAAGTTGCGGGGGACAATCAGCCCCAGCATTTT	CASSQVAGDNQPQHF
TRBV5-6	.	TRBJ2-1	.	TGTGCCAGCAGCTTGCTTGCCAATGAGCAGTTCTTC	CASSLLANEQFF
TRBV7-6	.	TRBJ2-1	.	TGTGCCAGCAGCTGGACGGGGCCAGATGAGCAGTTCTTC	CASSWTGPDEQFF
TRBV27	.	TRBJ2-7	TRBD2	TGTGCCAGCAAGACTGCGGGAGATTCAGCCGAGCAGTACTTC	CASKTAGDSAEQYF
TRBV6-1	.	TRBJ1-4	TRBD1	TGTGCCAGCAGTGCCTACAGGGGGCGGTCAACTAATGAAAAACTGTTTTTT	CASSAYRGRSTNEKLFF
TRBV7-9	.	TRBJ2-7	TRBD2	TGTGCCAGCAGCTTGGGACTAGCGACCTACGAGCAGTACTTC	CASSLGLATYEQYF
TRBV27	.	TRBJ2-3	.	TGTGCCGCAGGCCTCCGGGACCCTGACTATACGCAGTATTTT	CAAGLRDPDYTQYF
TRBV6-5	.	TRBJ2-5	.	TGTGCCAGCAGTCGGGACTCTATACAAGAGACCCAGTACTTC	CASSRDSIQETQYF
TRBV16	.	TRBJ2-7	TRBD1	TGTGCCAGCAGCCGCACAGGGGACTACGAGCAGTACTTC	CASSRTGDYEQYF
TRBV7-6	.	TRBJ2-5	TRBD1	TGTGCCAGCAGCTCTCTGACAGGGGGGGAGACCCAGTACTTC	CASSSLTGGETQYF
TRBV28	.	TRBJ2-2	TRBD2	TGTGCCAGCAGTCCCCTTCTTTGGCGGGAGGGCCCTCCCACCGGGGAGCTGTTTTTT	CASSPLLWREGPPTGELFF
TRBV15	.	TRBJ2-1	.	TGTGCCACCAGCGATCACAGTGACAATGAGCAGTTCTTC	CATSDHSDNEQFF
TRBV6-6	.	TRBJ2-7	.	TGTGCCAGCAGTTACTCGACAAAGGTCGGTAACGAGCAGTACTTC	CASSYSTKVGNEQYF
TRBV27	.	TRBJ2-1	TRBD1	TGTGCCAGCAGCACAGGCAACTTACAGGGGGAGCAGTTCTTC	CASSTGNLQGEQFF
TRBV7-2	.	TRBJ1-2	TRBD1	TGTGCCAGCAGCCCGACAGGGGGCCTTAACTATGGCTACACCTTC	CASSPTGGLNYGYTF
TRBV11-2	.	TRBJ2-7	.	TGTGCCAGCAGCTCGAGACAGCCCTCCTACGAGCAGTACTTC	CASSSRQPSYEQYF
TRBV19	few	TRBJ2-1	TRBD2	TGTGCCAGTAGTATGCTAGCGGGAGGGCCGTATGAGCAGTTCTTC	CASSMLAGGPYEQFF
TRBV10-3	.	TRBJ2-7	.	TGTGCCATCAGTGAAGCTATAGCCTACGAGCAGTACTTC	CAISEAIAYEQYF
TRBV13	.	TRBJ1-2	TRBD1	TGTGCCAGCAGCTTAGGGACAGGGGGAGGCTACACCTTC	CASSLGTGGGYTF
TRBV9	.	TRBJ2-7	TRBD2	TGTGCCAGCAGCGCGAGCGGGAGCCCCAACGAGCAGTACTTC	CASSASGSPNEQYF
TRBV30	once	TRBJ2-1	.	TGTGCCTGGAGTGTACCTGGGCTAAGCTCCTACAATGAGCAGTTCTTC	CAWSVPGLSSYNEQFF
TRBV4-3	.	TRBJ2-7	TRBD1	TGCGCCAGCAGCCAACAACCCCGGGACAGGGGGACCTACGAGCAGTACTTC	CASSQQPRDRGTYEQYF
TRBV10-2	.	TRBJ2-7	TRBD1	TGCGCCAGTAAGAACCCGGGACAGGGACTATACGAGCAGTACTTC	CASKNPGQGLYEQYF
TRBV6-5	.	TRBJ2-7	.	TGTGCCAGCAGTTACTCCCTAGCATCCGAGCAGTACTTC	CASSYSLASEQYF
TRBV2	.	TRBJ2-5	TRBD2	TGTGCCAGCAACCCCCTCGGGGGGGAGACCCAGTACTTC	CASNPLGGETQYF
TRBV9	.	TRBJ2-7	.	TGTGCCAGCAGCGTAGGGGGTGCTACCTACGAGCAGTACTTC	CASSVGGATYEQYF
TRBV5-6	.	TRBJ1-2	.	TGTGCCAGCAGCTTTGGAGGGGAAGGGGAATCGTACTATGGCTACACCTTC	CASSFGGEGESYYGYTF
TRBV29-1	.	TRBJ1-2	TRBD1	TGCAGCGTTGATTCGAGACAGGGGTGGGATGACTACACCTTC	CSVDSRQGWDDYTF
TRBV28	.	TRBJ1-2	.	TGTGCCAGCAGTCTGACAGAATCCTATGGCTACACCTTC	CASSLTESYGYTF
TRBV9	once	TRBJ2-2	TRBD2	TGTGCCAGCAGCGTCACTAGCGGGACCTCACCCGGGGAGCTGTTTTTT	CASSVTSGTSPGELFF
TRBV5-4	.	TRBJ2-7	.	TGTGCCAGCAGCACCCGTACAGGGTATATTTCCTACGAGCAGTACTTC	CASSTRTGYISYEQYF
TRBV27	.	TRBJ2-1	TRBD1	TGTGCCAGCAGTACAGCAGGGGGCGAGGTATGGAATGAGCAGTTCTTC	CASSTAGGEVWNEQFF
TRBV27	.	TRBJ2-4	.	TGTGCCAGCAGTCCCCCTCACGGGCGAGGGGTCATTCAGTACTTC	CASSPPHGRGVIQYF
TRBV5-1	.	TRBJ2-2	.	TGCGCCACCCAGCTTGGGCTAGGAGGAGGGAACACCGGGGAGCTGTTTTTT	CATQLGLGGGNTGELFF
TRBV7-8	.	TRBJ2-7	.	TGTGCCAGCAATGGGGGGACCACCTACGAGCAGTACTTC	CASNGGTTYEQYF
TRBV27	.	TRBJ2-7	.	TGTGCCAGCAGTCCCCGACAGTGGCGCTACGAGCAGTACTTC	CASSPRQWRYEQYF
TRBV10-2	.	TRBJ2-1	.	TGCGCCAGCAGTGAGGTGAGGGATTACGGAGTTGATGAGCAGTTCTTC	CASSEVRDYGVDEQFF
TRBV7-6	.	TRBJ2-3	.	TGTGCCAGCAGCTTAGTGCAGGTTAGCACAGATACGCAGTATTTT	CASSLVQVSTDTQYF